This TCR beta chain was identified during a study of T cells in Graves' hyperthyroidism and ophthalmopathy. Study findings and constraints: Ophthalmopathy was separated from stable hyperthyroidism by a 13 V-J model.

For Graves' hyperthyroidism to be stable, ophthalmopathy could not progress within 18 months. Deletions cut 2 bases from V and 7 bases from J, with 11 bases between. This CDR3 has 14 residues. What was amplified from RNA transcripts were TCR beta CDR3 regions. The HTBI primer set served for first-round RT-PCR of the TCR CDR3. Each CDR3 protein is one row after TCRdb ran MiXCR on the multiplex PCR reads. Of about 420,000 distinct CDR3 sequences in the sample, 12% to 15% were seen once. Only a few counts were recorded for this clonotype. Antigen: not known. The chain recombines TRBV12-3 or TRBV12-4 with TRBJ2-2; a weak D match, TRBD1 (5 bases). This TCR was sampled from a woman under 30 with Graves' hyperthyroidism. Input material: blood. The CDR3 DNA reads as TGTGCCAGCAGTTTACGGCAGGGTGGCGGGGAGCTGTTTTTT. Translation: CASSLRQGGGELFF.